One T cell receptor beta chain is described in this entry. This entry is derived from a study of spatial heterogeneity in lung cancer. About the study: Each distinct TCR and UMI combination averaged more than ten appearances in raw reads.

Each CDR3 protein is one row after TCRdb ran MiXCR on the 5' RACE reads. Found here are roughly 3,000 distinct CDR3 sequences, less than 20% of them singletons; the top ten hold approximately 16%. The time point was: sample taken at primary tumor resection. The donors were 55 to 85 patients with non-small cell lung cancer that was early-stage and untreated. V was trimmed by 6 bases and J by 4 bases, leaving 19 bases between them. The CDR3 contains 15 residues. Germline loops: CDR1 SEHNR, CDR2 FQNEAQ (reference sequence). The origin of this receptor is a male donor with early-stage non-small cell lung cancer. The chain uses TRBV7-9 and TRBJ2-7, with D possibly being TRBD1 (7 bases). Source: normal lung tissue next to the tumor, taken at surgery. CDR3 sequence reads: CASRLTGAGGYEQYF. The CDR3 nucleotides read TGTGCCAGCAGACTAACAGGGGCCGGAGGGTACGAGCAGTACTTC.